This T cell receptor (beta chain) was recovered during a study of blood T cell repertoires in COVID-19. Study at large: COVID-19 samples from acute and convalescent phases originated in the United States, Italy and Spain. The cDNA or gDNA used as material had been derived from T cells, B-cell-depleted T cells, or PBMCs.

Germline CDR1 is LNHDA and CDR2 is SQIVND (reference sequence). The CDR3 runs 14 residues. The V gene lost 3 bases and the J gene lost 6 bases, with 12 bases spanning the gap. The method was immunoSEQ multiplex PCR; TCRdb's version includes in-frame clones alone and lacks a portion of them. The sample holds 150,000 to 200,000 clones, just over 85% seen once. The sample was peripheral blood. V gene TRBV19 combines with J gene TRBJ2-1; perhaps TRBD2 as D (7 bases). The TCR originated in a man aged 45-65 years with active or convalescent COVID-19. The DNA for the CDR3 is TGTGCCAGTAGTATCGGGGGGCTGGGCAATGAGCAGTTCTTC. This sequence encodes CASSIGGLGNEQFF.